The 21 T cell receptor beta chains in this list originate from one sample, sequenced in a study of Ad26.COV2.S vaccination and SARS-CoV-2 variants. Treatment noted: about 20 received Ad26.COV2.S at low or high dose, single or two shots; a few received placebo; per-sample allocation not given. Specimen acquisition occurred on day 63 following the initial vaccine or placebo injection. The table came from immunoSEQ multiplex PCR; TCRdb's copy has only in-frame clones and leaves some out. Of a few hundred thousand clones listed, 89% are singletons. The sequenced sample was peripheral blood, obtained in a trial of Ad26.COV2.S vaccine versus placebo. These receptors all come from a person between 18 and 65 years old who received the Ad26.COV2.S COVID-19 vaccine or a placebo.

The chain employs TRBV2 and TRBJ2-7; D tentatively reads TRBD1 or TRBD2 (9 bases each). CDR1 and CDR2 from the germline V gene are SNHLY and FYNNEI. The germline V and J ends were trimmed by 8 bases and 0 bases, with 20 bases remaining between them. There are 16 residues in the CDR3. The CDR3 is CASLSGGTGTSYEQYF. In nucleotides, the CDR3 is TGTGCCAGCTTGAGCGGGGGGACAGGGACCTCCTACGAGCAGTACTTC.

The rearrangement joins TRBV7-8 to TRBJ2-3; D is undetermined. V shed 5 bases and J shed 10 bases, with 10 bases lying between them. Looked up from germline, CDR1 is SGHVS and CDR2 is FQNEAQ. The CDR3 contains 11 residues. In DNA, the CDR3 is TGTGCCAGCAGCGACAACGGGCCGCAGTATTTT. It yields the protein CASSDNGPQYF.

The CDR3 here is CASSQGVWGLREQYF. In DNA form, the CDR3 reads TGCGCCAGCAGCCAAGGAGTATGGGGGCTCCGCGAGCAGTACTTC. J is TRBJ2-7 and V is TRBV4-3; D might be TRBD1 (6 bases). Germline V gives CDR1 LGHNA, CDR2 YSLEER. Between the trimmed V and J ends, which lost 1 base and 6 bases, there was a span of 16 bases. This CDR3 is 15 amino acids long.

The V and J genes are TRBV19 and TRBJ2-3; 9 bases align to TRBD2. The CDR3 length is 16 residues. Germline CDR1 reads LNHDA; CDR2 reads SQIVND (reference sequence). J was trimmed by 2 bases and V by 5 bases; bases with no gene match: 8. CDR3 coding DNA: TGTGCCAGTAGTGCGGGAGGGCCGGGGTTCACAGATACGCAGTATTTT. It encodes CASSAGGPGFTDTQYF. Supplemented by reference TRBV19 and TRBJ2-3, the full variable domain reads DGGITQSPKYLFRKEGQNVTLSCEQNLNHDAMYWYRQDPGQGLRLIYYSQIVNDFQKGDIAEGYSVSREKKESFPLTVTSAQKNPTAFYLCASSAGGPGFTDTQYFGPGTRLTVL.

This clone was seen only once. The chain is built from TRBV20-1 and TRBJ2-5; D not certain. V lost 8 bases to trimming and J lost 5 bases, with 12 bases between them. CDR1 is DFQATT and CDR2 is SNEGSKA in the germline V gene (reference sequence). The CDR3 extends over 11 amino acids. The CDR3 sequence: CSKPVGETQYF. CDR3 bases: TGCAGTAAGCCGGTGGGGGAGACCCAGTACTTC.

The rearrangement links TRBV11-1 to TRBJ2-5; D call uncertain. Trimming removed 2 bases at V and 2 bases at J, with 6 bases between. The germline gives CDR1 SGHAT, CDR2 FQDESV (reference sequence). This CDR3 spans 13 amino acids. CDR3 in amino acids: CASSLLLQETQYF. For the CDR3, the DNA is TGTGCCAGCAGCTTACTCCTTCAAGAGACCCAGTACTTC.

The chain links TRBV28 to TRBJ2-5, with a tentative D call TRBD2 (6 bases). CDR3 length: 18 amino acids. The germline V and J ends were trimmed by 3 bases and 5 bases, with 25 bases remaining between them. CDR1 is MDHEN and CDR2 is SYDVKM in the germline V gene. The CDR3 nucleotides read TGTGCCAGCAGTTTCCGGGATGCGGGGAAGCAGTTCATCGAGACCCAGTACTTC. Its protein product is CASSFRDAGKQFIETQYF.

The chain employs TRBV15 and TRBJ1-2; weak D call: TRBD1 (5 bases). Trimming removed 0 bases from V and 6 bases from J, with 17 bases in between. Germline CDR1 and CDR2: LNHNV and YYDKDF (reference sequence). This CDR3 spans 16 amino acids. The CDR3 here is CATSRDSAWGRDGYTF. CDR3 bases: TGTGCCACCAGCAGAGATTCGGCGTGGGGCAGGGATGGCTACACCTTC.

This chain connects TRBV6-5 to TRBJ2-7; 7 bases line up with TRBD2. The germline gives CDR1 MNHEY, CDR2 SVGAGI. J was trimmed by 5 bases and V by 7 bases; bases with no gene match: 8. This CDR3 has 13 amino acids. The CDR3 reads CASTRFGGDEQYF. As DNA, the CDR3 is TGTGCCAGCACGCGTTTTGGGGGGGACGAGCAGTACTTC.

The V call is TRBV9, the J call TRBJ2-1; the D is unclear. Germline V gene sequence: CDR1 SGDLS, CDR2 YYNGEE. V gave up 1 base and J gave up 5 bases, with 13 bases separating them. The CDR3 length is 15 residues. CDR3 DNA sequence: TGTGCCAGCAGCGTATCGGCGGTTAGGGACAATGAGCAGTTCTTC. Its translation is CASSVSAVRDNEQFF.

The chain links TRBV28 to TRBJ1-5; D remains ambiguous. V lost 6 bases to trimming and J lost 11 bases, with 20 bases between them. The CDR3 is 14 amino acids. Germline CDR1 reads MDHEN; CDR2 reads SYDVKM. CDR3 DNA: TGTGCCAGCAGCTCCGGGCCCCCCACCTGGGCCCAGCATTTT. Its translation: CASSSGPPTWAQHF.

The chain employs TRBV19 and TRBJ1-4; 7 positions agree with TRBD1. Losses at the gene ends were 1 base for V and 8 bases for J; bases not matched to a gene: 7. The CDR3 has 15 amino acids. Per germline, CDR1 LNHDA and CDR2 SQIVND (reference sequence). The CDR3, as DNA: TGTGCCAGTAGTATAGGCCAGAGGGGGCACGAAAAACTGTTTTTT. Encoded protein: CASSIGQRGHEKLFF.

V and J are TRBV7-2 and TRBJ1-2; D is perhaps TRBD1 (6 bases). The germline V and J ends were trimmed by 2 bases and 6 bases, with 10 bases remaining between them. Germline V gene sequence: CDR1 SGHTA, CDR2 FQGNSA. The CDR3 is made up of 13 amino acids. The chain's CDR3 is CASSLSRGNGYTF. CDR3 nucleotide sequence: TGTGCCAGCAGCTTAAGCAGGGGTAATGGCTACACCTTC.

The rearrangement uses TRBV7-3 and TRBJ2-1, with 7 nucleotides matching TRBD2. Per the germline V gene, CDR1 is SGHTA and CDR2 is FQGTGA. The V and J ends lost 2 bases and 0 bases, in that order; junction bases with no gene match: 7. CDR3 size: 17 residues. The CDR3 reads CASSLVSGISSYNEQFF. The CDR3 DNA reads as TGTGCCAGCAGCTTAGTAAGCGGGATAAGCTCCTACAATGAGCAGTTCTTC.

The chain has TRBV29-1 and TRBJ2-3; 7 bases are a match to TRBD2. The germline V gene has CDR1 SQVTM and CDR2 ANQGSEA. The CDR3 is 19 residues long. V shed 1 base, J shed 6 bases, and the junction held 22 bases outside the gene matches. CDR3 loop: CSVEGPGLGRGTGSDTQYF. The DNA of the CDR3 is TGCAGCGTTGAAGGTCCAGGACTAGGGAGGGGAACGGGTTCCGATACGCAGTATTTT.

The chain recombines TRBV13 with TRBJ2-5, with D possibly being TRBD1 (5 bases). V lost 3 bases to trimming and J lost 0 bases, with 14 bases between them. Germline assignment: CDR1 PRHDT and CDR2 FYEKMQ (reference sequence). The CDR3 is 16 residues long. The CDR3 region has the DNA TGTGCCAGCAGCTTGGGGTTAGGGGCGAACCAAGAGACCCAGTACTTC. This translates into CASSLGLGANQETQYF.

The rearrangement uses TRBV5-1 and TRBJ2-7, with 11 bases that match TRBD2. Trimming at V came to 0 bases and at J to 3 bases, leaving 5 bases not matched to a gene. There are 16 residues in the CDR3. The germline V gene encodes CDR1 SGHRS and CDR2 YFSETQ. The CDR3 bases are TGCGCCAGCAGCTTGGGGGGACTAGCGGCCTACTACGAGCAGTACTTC. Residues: CASSLGGLAAYYEQYF.

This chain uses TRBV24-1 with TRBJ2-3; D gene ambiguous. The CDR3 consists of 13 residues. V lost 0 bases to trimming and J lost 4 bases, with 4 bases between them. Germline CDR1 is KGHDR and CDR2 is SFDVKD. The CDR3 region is CATSDLWADTQYF. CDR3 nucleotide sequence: TGTGCCACCAGTGATTTGTGGGCAGATACGCAGTATTTT.

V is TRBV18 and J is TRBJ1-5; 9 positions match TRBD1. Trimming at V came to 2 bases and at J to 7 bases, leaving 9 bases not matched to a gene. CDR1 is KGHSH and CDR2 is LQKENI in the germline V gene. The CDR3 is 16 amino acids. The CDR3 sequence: CASSPIGQGTGQPQHF. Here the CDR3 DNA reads TGTGCCAGCTCACCAATAGGACAGGGGACGGGCCAGCCCCAGCATTTT. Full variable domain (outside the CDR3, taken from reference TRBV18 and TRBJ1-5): NAGVMQNPRHLVRRRGQEARLRCSPMKGHSHVYWYRQLPEEGLKFMVYLQKENIIDESGMPKERFSAEFPKEGPSILRIQQVVRGDSAAYFCASSPIGQGTGQPQHFGDGTRLSIL.

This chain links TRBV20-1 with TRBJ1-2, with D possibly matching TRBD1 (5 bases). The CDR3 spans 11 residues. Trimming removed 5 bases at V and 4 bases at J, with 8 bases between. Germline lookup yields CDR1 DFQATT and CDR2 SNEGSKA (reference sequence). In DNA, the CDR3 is TGCAGTGCTGAAGGGGCCTATGGCTACACCTTC. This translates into CSAEGAYGYTF.

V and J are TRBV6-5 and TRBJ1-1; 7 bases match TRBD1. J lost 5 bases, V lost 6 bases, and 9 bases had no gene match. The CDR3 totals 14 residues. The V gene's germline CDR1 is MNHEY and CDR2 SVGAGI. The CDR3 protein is CASRGATGETEAFF. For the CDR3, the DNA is TGTGCCAGCAGGGGAGCTACAGGGGAAACTGAAGCTTTCTTT.